These 2 T cell receptor beta chains were all obtained from the same sample, sequenced in a study of cytomegalovirus exposure and HLA in healthy donors. With 60 Vbeta and 13 Jbeta primers, the PCR was carried out. The data were produced by immunoSEQ multiplex PCR, yet TCRdb's version contains in-frame clones alone and is incomplete. The table lists about 140,000 clones, roughly 80% of them singletons, with 2.5% to 4% in the top ten. The sequenced sample consisted of PBMCs. These receptors all stem from a man aged 35-49 years in good health and CMV-seronegative.

This sequence joins TRBV6-5 and TRBJ2-6; possibly TRBD2 for D (6 bases). The CDR3 loop spans 13 amino acids. Germline V lookup: CDR1 MNHEY, CDR2 SVGAGI. Trimming cost V 8 bases and J 5 bases, with 10 bases left between them. This CDR3 is CASGEERANVLTF. DNA for the CDR3: TGTGCCAGCGGGGAGGAAAGGGCCAACGTCCTGACTTTC.

The chain employs TRBV7-8 and TRBJ2-7; TRBD2 matches at 11 bases. There are 14 residues in the CDR3. V lost 5 bases to trimming and J lost 3 bases; unmatched junction nucleotides: 3. CDR1 and CDR2 from the germline V gene are SGHVS and FQNEAQ. For the CDR3, the DNA is TGTGCCAGCAGCGCCGGGACTAGCGGCTACGAGCAGTACTTC. This codes for CASSAGTSGYEQYF.